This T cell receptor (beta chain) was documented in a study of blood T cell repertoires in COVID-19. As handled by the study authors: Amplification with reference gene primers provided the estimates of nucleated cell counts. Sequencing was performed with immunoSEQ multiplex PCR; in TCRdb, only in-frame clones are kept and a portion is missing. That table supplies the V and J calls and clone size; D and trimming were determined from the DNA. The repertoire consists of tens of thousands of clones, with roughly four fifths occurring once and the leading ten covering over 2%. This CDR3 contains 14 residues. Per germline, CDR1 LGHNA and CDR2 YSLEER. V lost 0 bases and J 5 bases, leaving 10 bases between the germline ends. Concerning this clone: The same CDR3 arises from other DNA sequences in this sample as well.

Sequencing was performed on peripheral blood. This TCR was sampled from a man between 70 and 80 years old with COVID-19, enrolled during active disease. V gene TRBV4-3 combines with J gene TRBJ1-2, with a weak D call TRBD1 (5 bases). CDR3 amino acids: CASSQDTGVYGYTF. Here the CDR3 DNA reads TGCGCCAGCAGCCAAGATACGGGGGTATATGGCTACACCTTC.